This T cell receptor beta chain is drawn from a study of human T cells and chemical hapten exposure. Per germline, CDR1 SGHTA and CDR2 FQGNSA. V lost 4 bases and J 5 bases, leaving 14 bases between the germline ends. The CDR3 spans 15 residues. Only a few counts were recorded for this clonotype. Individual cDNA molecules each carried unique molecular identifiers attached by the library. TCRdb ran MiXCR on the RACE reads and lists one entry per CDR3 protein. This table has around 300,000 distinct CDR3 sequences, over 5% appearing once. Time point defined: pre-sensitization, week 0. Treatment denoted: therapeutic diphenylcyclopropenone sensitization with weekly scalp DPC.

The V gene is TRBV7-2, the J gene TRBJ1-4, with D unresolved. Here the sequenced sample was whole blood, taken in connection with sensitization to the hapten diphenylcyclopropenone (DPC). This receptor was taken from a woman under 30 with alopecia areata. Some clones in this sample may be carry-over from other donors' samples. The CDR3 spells CASSSTVGRNEKLFF. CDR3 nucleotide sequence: TGTGCCAGCAGCTCCACCGTGGGGAGGAATGAAAAACTGTTTTTT.